Listed below are T cell receptor beta chains from one sample, sequenced in a study of vaccination effects on CD4 cells after COVID-19. Produced via immunoSEQ multiplex PCR; TCRdb's table is partial and in-frame only. This sample yields some 70,000 clones, of which roughly 80% are seen a single time; approximately 2.4% belongs to the top ten. The antigens these receptors bind are not known. Source: CD4+ T cells from PBMCs cultured without peptide, taken after COVID-19 vaccination. The source is a human donor who received a COVID-19 vaccine. The CDR3 runs from the conserved cysteine through the conserved F or W. Fields, in order: V gene, D gene, clone size, J gene, CDR3 protein, CDR3 DNA. A D gene is named only where the DNA matches it firmly. Rows may omit the clone size; those that give it use once, few, many or a size class.

TRBV5-6	.	.	TRBJ2-3	CASSFMDTQYF	TGTGCCAGCAGCTTCATGGATACGCAGTATTTT
TRBV5-6	TRBD2	.	TRBJ2-3	CASSLAWNSGVNTDTQYF	TGTGCCAGCAGCTTGGCCTGGAATAGCGGGGTTAACACAGATACGCAGTATTTT
TRBV29-1	.	.	TRBJ1-2	CSITGTLNGYTF	TGCAGCATAACCGGGACCCTTAATGGCTACACCTTC
TRBV7-8	.	.	TRBJ1-5	CASSAGTDSNQPQHF	TGTGCCAGCAGCGCCGGGACCGATAGCAATCAGCCCCAGCATTTT
TRBV18	.	.	TRBJ2-1	CASSPQTGSEQFF	TGTGCCAGCTCACCACAAACAGGTAGTGAGCAGTTCTTC
TRBV7-8	.	once	TRBJ2-5	CASSLIWRETQYF	TGTGCCAGCAGCTTAATCTGGAGGGAGACCCAGTACTTC
TRBV6-5	TRBD1	few	TRBJ1-1	CASSRSGGTEAFF	TGTGCCAGCAGCCGCTCAGGGGGCACTGAAGCTTTCTTT
TRBV18	.	.	TRBJ1-5	CASSPQGTVYSNQPQHF	TGTGCCAGCTCACCACAAGGGACGGTATATAGCAATCAGCCCCAGCATTTT
TRBV6-5	TRBD1	.	TRBJ1-2	CASSRQGSNYGYTF	TGTGCCAGCAGTAGACAGGGGTCGAATTATGGCTACACCTTC
TRBV5-5	.	once	TRBJ2-4	CASSYLGREKNIQYF	TGTGCCAGCAGCTACCTCGGTAGGGAAAAAAACATTCAGTACTTC
TRBV3-1/TRBV3-2	TRBD1	.	TRBJ1-2	CASSQVRGQDGYTF	TGTGCCAGCAGCCAAGTTAGGGGGCAGGATGGCTACACCTTC
TRBV5-1	TRBD2	.	TRBJ2-1	CASSFNGGDNEQFF	TGCGCCAGCAGCTTTAACGGGGGGGACAATGAGCAGTTCTTC
TRBV2	TRBD1	few	TRBJ2-2	CASSSKSRDRAPGELFF	TGTGCCAGCAGTTCCAAGTCTCGGGACAGGGCTCCCGGGGAGCTGTTTTTT
TRBV5-1	TRBD2	.	TRBJ2-1	CASSPLAGGENEQFF	TGCGCCAGCAGCCCCCTAGCGGGGGGCGAAAATGAGCAGTTCTTC
TRBV24-1	.	.	TRBJ1-4	CATSDRRGGNEKLFF	TGTGCCACCAGTGACCGGAGAGGGGGAAATGAAAAACTGTTTTTT
TRBV7-9	.	once	TRBJ1-2	CASSLVDGYTF	TGTGCCAGCAGCTTGGTCGATGGCTACACCTTC
TRBV7-2	.	.	TRBJ1-2	CASSSTRGGEFGYTF	TGTGCCAGCAGCTCCACGCGTGGGGGGGAGTTTGGCTACACCTTC
TRBV4-1	TRBD2	.	TRBJ2-5	CASSPDPVLAGVQETQYF	TGCGCCAGCAGCCCCGACCCAGTACTAGCGGGGGTACAAGAGACCCAGTACTTC
TRBV15	TRBD1	.	TRBJ1-1	CATSRDGVGQGWVAFF	TGTGCCACCAGCAGAGATGGGGTGGGACAGGGCTGGGTCGCTTTCTTT
TRBV18	TRBD1	.	TRBJ1-5	CASSPKDRDLEPQHF	TGTGCCAGCTCCCCAAAAGACAGGGACTTAGAACCCCAGCATTTT
TRBV25-1	TRBD1	few	TRBJ1-2	CASSHLGGQGAHGYTF	TGTGCCAGCAGCCATCTCGGGGGGCAGGGGGCTCATGGCTACACCTTC
TRBV18	.	.	TRBJ2-2	CASSLVPRQVFREAGELFF	TGTGCCAGCTCCCTTGTACCCAGACAGGTTTTCCGTGAGGCCGGGGAGCTGTTTTTT
TRBV11-3	.	.	TRBJ2-5	CASSLDRETQYF	TGTGCCAGCAGCTTAGATCGGGAGACCCAGTACTTC
TRBV6-6	TRBD1	once	TRBJ1-5	CARSDRGNQPQHF	TGTGCCAGGTCAGACAGGGGCAATCAGCCCCAGCATTTT
TRBV6-1	TRBD1	.	TRBJ1-3	CASSERAGGGLSGNTIYF	TGTGCCAGCAGTGAACGGGCAGGGGGCGGTTTAAGTGGAAACACCATATATTTT
TRBV6-6	.	once	TRBJ1-3	CASSRSFSRSGNTIYF	TGTGCCAGCAGTCGAAGTTTCAGTCGCTCTGGAAACACCATATATTTT
TRBV9	.	.	TRBJ1-3	CASSTEVGNTIYF	TGTGCCAGCAGCACGGAGGTCGGAAACACCATATATTTT
TRBV11-2	TRBD1	.	TRBJ1-1	CASSASPGQGRFTEAFF	TGTGCCAGCAGCGCCTCACCGGGACAGGGAAGATTCACTGAAGCTTTCTTT
TRBV28	.	once	TRBJ2-5	CASSTGGTVGKTQYF	TGTGCCAGCAGCACCGGAGGGACAGTCGGGAAGACCCAGTACTTC
TRBV24-1	TRBD2	.	TRBJ2-2	CATSEVAGAKYTGELFF	TGTGCCACCAGTGAGGTAGCGGGGGCCAAATACACCGGGGAGCTGTTTTTT
TRBV5-1	TRBD1	.	TRBJ1-2	CASRRTGNYGYTF	TGCGCCAGCAGACGGACAGGGAACTATGGCTACACCTTC
TRBV7-9	.	.	TRBJ1-1	CANTKAPRMSEAFF	TGTGCCAACACCAAGGCCCCACGGATGAGTGAAGCTTTCTTT
TRBV30	.	.	TRBJ1-3	CAWTTSVILDSGNTIYF	TGTGCCTGGACGACGTCAGTTATTCTGGACTCTGGAAACACCATATATTTT
TRBV7-2	TRBD1	.	TRBJ1-5	CASSLWTGRSNQPQHF	TGTGCCAGCAGCCTTTGGACAGGGCGCTCCAATCAGCCCCAGCATTTT
TRBV6-5	TRBD1	.	TRBJ1-2	CASTRKGGADGYTF	TGTGCCAGCACTCGAAAAGGGGGCGCGGATGGCTACACCTTC
TRBV7-2	.	few	TRBJ2-3	CASSQRVLSTDTQYF	TGTGCCAGCAGCCAAAGAGTGCTTAGCACAGATACGCAGTATTTT
TRBV20-1	.	.	TRBJ2-2	CSASRTGASNTGELFF	TGCAGTGCTAGTAGGACGGGGGCCTCGAACACCGGGGAGCTGTTTTTT
TRBV6-5	.	.	TRBJ1-5	CASRPQGYQPQHF	TGTGCCAGCAGACCCCAGGGGTATCAGCCCCAGCATTTT
TRBV4-3	TRBD2	.	TRBJ2-2	CASSQDALRLAGGPGTGELFF	TGCGCCAGCAGCCAAGATGCGTTACGGCTAGCGGGGGGGCCAGGCACCGGGGAGCTGTTTTTT
TRBV25-1	TRBD1	.	TRBJ1-6	CASSESVRGFNSPLHF	TGTGCCAGCAGTGAGTCCGTCAGGGGGTTTAATTCACCCCTCCACTTT
TRBV18	.	.	TRBJ2-1	CASSRGRGDEQFF	TGTGCCAGCTCACGGGGCCGGGGCGATGAGCAGTTCTTC
TRBV5-4	TRBD2	.	TRBJ2-5	CASSSRLAGGMETQYF	TGTGCCAGCAGCTCCCGACTAGCGGGGGGGATGGAGACCCAGTACTTC
TRBV12-3/TRBV12-4	.	.	TRBJ1-2	CASSFGRGYTF	TGTGCCAGCAGTTTTGGCCGTGGCTACACCTTC
TRBV2	TRBD2	.	TRBJ2-3	CASSVSAGPSTDTQYF	TGTGCCAGCAGTGTGTCAGCGGGGCCGAGCACAGATACGCAGTATTTT
TRBV5-1	.	few	TRBJ2-2	CASSLNTGELFF	TGCGCCAGCAGCCTGAACACCGGGGAGCTGTTTTTT
TRBV6-5	.	.	TRBJ1-1	CASSPSGGGGEAFF	TGTGCCAGCAGCCCCTCGGGAGGGGGAGGTGAAGCTTTCTTT
TRBV5-1	.	.	TRBJ2-2	CASSFYAGLAGELFF	TGCGCCAGCAGCTTTTACGCGGGGTTAGCCGGGGAGCTGTTTTTT
TRBV28	TRBD2	.	TRBJ2-1	CASSLTSGGGNEQFF	TGTGCCAGCAGTTTAACTAGCGGGGGGGGCAATGAGCAGTTCTTC
TRBV4-2	TRBD2	.	TRBJ2-1	CASSQAASGDKYNEQFF	TGTGCCAGCAGCCAAGCAGCTAGCGGGGATAAGTACAATGAGCAGTTCTTC